This record covers a single T cell receptor beta chain. Researchers ran the PCR with 60 Vbeta and 13 Jbeta primers. This table comes from immunoSEQ multiplex PCR, and its TCRdb copy is limited to in-frame clones, with some not included. The sample contains around 130,000 clones, approximately 88% of which appear only once. This entry belongs to a study of cytomegalovirus exposure and HLA in healthy donors. CDR1 and CDR2 from the germline V gene are SNHLY and FYNNEI. V trimming: 3 bases; J trimming: 5 bases; junction bases outside the gene matches: 7. CDR3 size: 15 residues. The sequence was obtained from a middle-aged woman in good health and CMV-seronegative. The chain links TRBV2 to TRBJ1-5; 7 bases map to TRBD1. Sequences were obtained from PBMCs. The CDR3 is CASSDSRQGYQPQHF. As DNA, the CDR3 is TGTGCCAGCAGTGACTCGCGACAGGGCTATCAGCCCCAGCATTTT.